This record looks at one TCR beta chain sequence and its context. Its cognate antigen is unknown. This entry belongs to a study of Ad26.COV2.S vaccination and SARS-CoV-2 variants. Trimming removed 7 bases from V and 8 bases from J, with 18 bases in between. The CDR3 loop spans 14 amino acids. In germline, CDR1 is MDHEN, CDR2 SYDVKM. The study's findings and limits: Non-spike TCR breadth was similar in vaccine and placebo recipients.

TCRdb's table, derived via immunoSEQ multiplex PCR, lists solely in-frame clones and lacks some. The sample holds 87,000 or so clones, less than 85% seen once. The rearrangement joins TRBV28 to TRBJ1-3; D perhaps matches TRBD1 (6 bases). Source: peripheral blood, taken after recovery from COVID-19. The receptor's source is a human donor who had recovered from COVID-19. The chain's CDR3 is CASIPGGPEDTIYF. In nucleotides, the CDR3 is TGTGCCAGCATCCCCGGGGGGCCGGAGGACACCATATATTTT.